The source of this TCR beta chain is a study of shared clonotypes between healthy human individuals. About this clone: Its specificity is not known.

The CDR3 covers 15 residues. Germline loops: CDR1 ENHRY, CDR2 SYGVKD. With 6 bases clipped from V and 1 base from J, the junction kept 8 bases outside the gene matches. The study, taken as a whole, reports: In contrast to clonotypes shared by all four donors, non-shared clonotypes had lower generation probabilities. Donor scarcity curtailed the genetic and exposure-history diversity represented herein.

Produced via immunoSEQ multiplex PCR; TCRdb's table is partial and in-frame only. This sample carries about 1.5 million clones, around 98% of them seen once, and the ten largest clones take around 0.47%. V is TRBV10-3 and J is TRBJ1-1; TRBD1 aligns across 7 bases. Sequencing was performed on naive CD4+ T cells sorted from blood. Subset: CD45RA+ positively selected. The receptor comes from a young man in good health. The CDR3 coding sequence is TGTGCCATCAGCCCCGACAGGGAAGGGAACACTGAAGCTTTCTTT. Translating it yields CAISPDREGNTEAFF.